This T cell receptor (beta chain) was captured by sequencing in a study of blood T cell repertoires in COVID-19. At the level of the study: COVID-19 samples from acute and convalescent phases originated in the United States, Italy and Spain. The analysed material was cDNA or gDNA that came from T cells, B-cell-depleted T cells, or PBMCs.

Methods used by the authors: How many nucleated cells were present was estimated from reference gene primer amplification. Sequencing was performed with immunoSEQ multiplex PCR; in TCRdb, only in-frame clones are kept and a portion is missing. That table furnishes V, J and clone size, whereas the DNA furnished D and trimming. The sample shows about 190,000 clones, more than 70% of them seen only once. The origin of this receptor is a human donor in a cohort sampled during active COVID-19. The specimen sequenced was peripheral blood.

In DNA, the CDR3 is TGTGCCAGCAGGAAGGGACTAGCGGGAGTAAGCTACGAGCAGTACTTC. This sequence encodes CASRKGLAGVSYEQYF. V gene TRBV28 combines with J gene TRBJ2-7; 14 bases match TRBD2. The CDR3 runs to 16 residues. The ends lost 6 bases at V and 3 bases at J; junction bases unmatched: 7. The germline V gene has CDR1 MDHEN and CDR2 SYDVKM. The variable domain in full, with the rest retrieved from reference TRBV28 and TRBJ2-7, is DVKVTQSSRYLVKRTGEKVFLECVQDMDHENMFWYRQDPGLGLRLIYFSYDVKMKEKGDIPEGYSVSREKKERFSLILESASTNQTSMYLCASRKGLAGVSYEQYFGPGTRLTVT.